This T cell receptor (beta chain) is drawn from a study of cytomegalovirus exposure and HLA in healthy donors. V lost 2 bases and J 2 bases, leaving 9 bases between the germline ends. Per the germline V gene, CDR1 is SGHTA and CDR2 is FQGNSA. The CDR3 extends over 14 amino acids. Primers: 60 Vbeta forward and 13 Jbeta reverse. Assay used: immunoSEQ multiplex PCR; TCRdb lists only in-frame clones, some missing. Counted here are some 150,000 clones, approximately 76% occurring once; the ten biggest clones make up around 1.5%. The chain has TRBV7-2 and TRBJ1-2; maybe TRBD1 (6 bases). This clonotype was sampled from a man in his 60s in good health and CMV-seronegative. The sample was PBMCs. The CDR3 DNA reads as TGTGCCAGCAGCTTATTCCAGGGGAACTATGGCTACACCTTC. Its protein is CASSLFQGNYGYTF.